These T cell receptor beta chains were read from a single sample in a study of T cells expressing NK-cell markers. TCRdb reprocessed the 5' RACE reads and keeps a single row for each CDR3 protein, giving no DNA. Its table lists about 150,000 distinct CDR3 sequences. Specimen: blood T cells: a sorted CD56 or NKG2C T cell subset, CD4+ or CD8+ T cells, or bulk PBMC T cells (not recorded which). All receptors derive from a man aged 18 to 29 in good health. CDR3s include the opening cysteine and the closing phenylalanine or tryptophan.

j_call v_call cdr3_aa
TRBJ2-1 TRBV20-1 CSAYRRSSYNEQFF
TRBJ2-6 TRBV27 CASSPTGANVLTF
TRBJ2-1 TRBV11-2 CASSSGTSGRSSYNEQFF
TRBJ1-4 TRBV15 CATSRGQGQEEKLFF
TRBJ2-5 TRBV27 CASGSSVLETQYF
TRBJ1-2 TRBV30 CAWRTLYGYTF
TRBJ1-1 TRBV19 CASSIAEGSTEAFF
TRBJ2-4 TRBV24-1 CATSDYQDPKNIQYF
TRBJ2-3 TRBV7-2 CASSPGTSGSDTQYF
TRBJ1-4 TRBV12-3/TRBV12-4 CASSLEAINEKLFF
TRBJ1-2 TRBV7-9 CASSPPDVSYGYTF
TRBJ2-3 TRBV9 CASSVSGSGDTQYF
TRBJ2-2 TRBV7-9 CASSWDTLGGHTGELFF
TRBJ1-4 TRBV7-9 CASSKTQGANEKLFF
TRBJ2-2 TRBV19 CASSLGFNGELFF
TRBJ2-3 TRBV20-1 CSARVLAGESDTQYF
TRBJ2-2 TRBV7-9 CASIKGGDYGTGELFF
TRBJ2-5 TRBV6-1 CASSGDNQETQYF
TRBJ1-1 TRBV2 CASSIGGLNTEAFF
TRBJ2-3 TRBV3-1 CASSQELGDNPMGPDTQYF
TRBJ1-5 TRBV28 CASGRGYSNQPQHF
TRBJ2-2 TRBV15 CATSGGTGPTGELFF